The 5 T cell receptor beta chains given below trace back to one sample, sequenced in a study of neurological immune-mediated disorders. TCRdb redid the calling of the 5' RACE reads with MiXCR, one entry per CDR3 protein. The repertoire holds more than 25,000 distinct CDR3 sequences, with less than 25% as singletons. Sequenced: CD4+ T cells from blood. Receptor source: a man aged 45-60 years with HTLV-1-associated myelopathy (HAM/TSP).

This clonotype was detected ten times or more. V usage is TRBV29-1 and J usage is TRBJ2-1; D is perhaps TRBD2 (5 bases). This CDR3 is built from 11 residues. V gave up 7 bases and J gave up 10 bases, with 14 bases separating them. Germline assignment: CDR1 SQVTM and CDR2 ANQGSEA. The CDR3 loop reads CSAQTGGEQFF. The CDR3 nucleotides are TGCAGCGCTCAGACCGGCGGGGAGCAGTTCTTC.

Many counts were recorded for this clonotype. The chain is built from TRBV15 and TRBJ1-1; TRBD1 might be the D (6 bases). Looked up from germline, CDR1 is LNHNV and CDR2 is YYDKDF (reference sequence). The CDR3 totals 13 residues. Deletions cut 5 bases from V and 3 bases from J, with 10 bases between. Written as DNA, the CDR3 is TGTGCCACCAGCTGGGGGGCAGACACTGAAGCTTTCTTT. The encoded protein is CATSWGADTEAFF.

The genes are TRBV11-3 and TRBJ2-7; D might be TRBD2 (7 bases). The V end lost 4 bases, the J end lost 5 bases, and 18 bases lay between the germline ends. Germline-derived CDR1 and CDR2 are SGHNT and YENEEA. This CDR3 comprises 15 residues. DNA of the CDR3: TGTGCCAGCAGCTCAGAGGGGGGGGCCTACAACGAGCAGTACTTC. Translation: CASSSEGGAYNEQYF.

This clonotype was observed many times. The chain joins TRBV10-3 to TRBJ2-7, with 10 positions matching TRBD2. This CDR3 is 14 amino acids long. Germline values: CDR1 ENHRY, CDR2 SYGVKD. V gave up 0 bases and J gave up 9 bases; unmatched junction bases: 5. The CDR3 spells CAISESTPSGRQYF. CDR3 in DNA: TGTGCCATCAGTGAGTCGACCCCTAGCGGGAGGCAGTACTTC.

A note on this clonotype: A single base separates this from a much larger clone, so it may be a read error. J is TRBJ1-5 and V is TRBV18; the D is unclear. The V end lost 5 bases, the J end lost 6 bases, and 11 bases lay between the germline ends. Germline V CDR1 and CDR2: KGHSH, LQKENI. This CDR3 has 13 amino acids. The CDR3 reads CASSNVGSQPQHF. The CDR3 DNA sequence: TGTGCCAGCTCAAACGTAGGTAGTCAGCCCCAGCATTTT.